Sequencing of this TCR beta chain was carried out in a study of tissue T cells after allogeneic stem cell transplantation. Whole-study findings and limits: In patients and mice, blood and spleen missed much of tissue repertoire. The patient cohort was small and clinically heterogeneous, with limited sampling depth. Anatomically similar tissues had similar TCR repertoires within each patient.

Sequencing used immunoSEQ multiplex PCR; TCRdb keeps in-frame clones, though not all of them. The repertoire holds about 3,200 clones, with about 40% as singletons. CDR1 is KGHTA, CDR2 FRNEEI, per germline. V lost 3 bases to trimming and J lost 0 bases, with 11 bases between them. This CDR3 has 16 residues. Concerning this clone itself: Antigen unknown. These gene names are mouse names. The CDR3 end lies 1 residue beyond the end of the read and is filled in from the germline J gene.

This sample's time point: mouse harvest day 14 after allogeneic transplant. The graft held 10^6 splenic CD5+ T cells and 10^7 T-cell-depleted bone marrow cells. This mouse GVHD model was MHC-mismatched B6 to BALB/c, profiled day 7 or 14. The clonotype comes from a female BALB/c mouse given C57BL/6 T cells with graft-versus-host disease after an allogeneic hematopoietic cell transplant. The J gene is TRBJ2-2, the V gene TRBV24; D is perhaps TRBD1 (6 bases). The sequenced sample consisted of gut tissue. CDR3 amino acids: CASSLPGQANTGQLYF. The CDR3 DNA, read in part, is TGTGCCAGCAGTCTTCCGGGACAAGCAAACACCGGGCAGCTCTAC.